The 25 T cell receptor beta chains given below trace back to one sample, sequenced in a study of blood T cell repertoires in COVID-19. Data came from immunoSEQ multiplex PCR; TCRdb stores just in-frame clones and leaves some out. The sample has 270,000 or so clones, around nine tenths seen once; the top ten hold around 9%. The sample was peripheral blood. The receptor source for this set is a man in his forties or fifties with active or convalescent COVID-19.

The CDR3 region is CASSPGTGITYEQYF. In DNA form, the CDR3 reads TGTGCCAGCAGCCCTGGGACAGGCATTACCTACGAGCAGTACTTC. The V call is TRBV3-1 (or the pseudogene TRBV3-2), the J call TRBJ2-7; 8 bases are a match to TRBD1. V dropped 4 bases and J dropped 2; count of bases not matched to a gene: 7. The CDR3 has 15 residues. CDR1 is LGHDT and CDR2 is YNNKEL in the germline V gene (reference sequence).

The chain is built from TRBV19 and TRBJ1-5, with D possibly TRBD1 on 5 matching bases. The CDR3 extends over 15 amino acids. CDR1 and CDR2 from the germline V gene are LNHDA and SQIVND (reference sequence). V shed 3 bases and J shed 2 bases, with 11 bases lying between them. CDR3 region: CASSIFDSGNQPQHF. CDR3 DNA: TGTGCCAGTAGTATTTTCGACAGTGGCAATCAGCCCCAGCATTTT.

This clone was detected only a few times. The gene calls are TRBV11-2 and TRBJ2-7, with unresolved D. This CDR3 is 11 amino acids long. V was clipped by 4 bases and J by 4 bases, with 5 bases between them. From germline, CDR1 is SGHAT and CDR2 FQNNGV. This chain's CDR3 is CASSSKYEQYF. The CDR3 nucleotides read TGTGCCAGCAGCTCTAAATACGAGCAGTACTTC.

The gene calls are TRBV9 and TRBJ2-3; D ambiguous. The CDR3 loop spans 15 amino acids. Trimming left V 4 bases short and J 2 bases short, with 14 bases between. Germline V CDR1 and CDR2: SGDLS, YYNGEE. The CDR3: CASSPGGAVTDTQYF. The CDR3 DNA reads TGTGCCAGCAGCCCCGGCGGAGCCGTCACAGATACGCAGTATTTT.

The chain uses TRBV29-1 and TRBJ2-2; 11 bases are a match to TRBD2. V was clipped by 4 bases and J by 7 bases; unmatched bases: 2. The CDR3 sequence is 13 residues long. Germline CDR1 is SQVTM and CDR2 is ANQGSEA. CDR3 in DNA: TGCAGCGTTGGGCTAGCGGGAGGCGGGGAGCTGTTTTTT. Residues: CSVGLAGGGELFF.

The chain combines TRBV5-6 with TRBJ2-3; 9 positions match TRBD1. V shed 3 bases and J 5 bases; nucleotides not matched to a gene: 10. The germline V gene encodes CDR1 SGHDT and CDR2 YYEEEE. The CDR3 contains 16 residues. For the CDR3, the DNA is TGTGCCAGCAGCTACCCCGGGACAGGGCGAGTAGATACGCAGTATTTT. It translates to CASSYPGTGRVDTQYF.

The chain couples TRBV7-9 to TRBJ2-7, with a weak D call TRBD2 (5 bases). The CDR3 is 14 amino acids. V was shortened by 4 bases and J by 2 bases, with 12 bases between the two germline ends. From germline, CDR1 is SEHNR and CDR2 FQNEAQ (reference sequence). In DNA, the CDR3 is TGTGCCAGCAGCTCCAGTGGAGGTCCCTACGAGCAGTACTTC. Protein: CASSSSGGPYEQYF.

The genes are TRBV7-3 and TRBJ2-7; TRBD1 matches 9 bases. After removal of 5 bases from V and 3 bases from J, the junction contained 2 bases not matched to a gene. Germline assignment: CDR1 SGHTA and CDR2 FQGTGA. The CDR3 loop spans 13 amino acids. The CDR3, as DNA: TGTGCCAGCAGCCCGACAGGGGGCTACGAGCAGTACTTC. Translated: CASSPTGGYEQYF. The variable domain in full, completed from reference TRBV7-3 and TRBJ2-7, reads GAGVSQTPSNKVTEKGKYVELRCDPISGHTALYWYRQSLGQGPEFLIYFQGTGAADDSGLPNDRFFAVRPEGSVSTLKIQRTERGDSAVYLCASSPTGGYEQYFGPGTRLTVT.

The chain joins TRBV7-6 to TRBJ1-6, with a weak D call TRBD1 (5 bases). The germline gives CDR1 SGHVS, CDR2 FNYEAQ. CDR3 length: 15 amino acids. Between the trimmed V and J ends, which lost 7 bases and 6 bases, there was a span of 16 bases. CDR3 in DNA: TGTGCCAGCAAGAGGTCACAGGAATTTAATTCACCCCTCCACTTT. As protein: CASKRSQEFNSPLHF.

V gene TRBV12-3 or TRBV12-4 combines with J gene TRBJ2-7, with 11 positions matching TRBD1. The V and J ends lost 6 bases and 9 bases, in that order; junction bases with no gene match: 7. The CDR3 loop spans 13 amino acids. The chain's CDR3 is CASRPGQGVVQYF. The CDR3 DNA reads as TGTGCCAGCAGACCGGGACAGGGGGTTGTGCAGTACTTC.

The rearrangement uses TRBV12-3 or TRBV12-4 and TRBJ2-5; TRBD1 matches at 7 bases. Trimming at V came to 8 bases and at J to 7 bases, leaving 10 bases not matched to a gene. This CDR3 is built from 13 residues. CDR3 protein: CASGTDPQGTQYF. The CDR3 coding sequence is TGTGCCAGCGGGACAGACCCTCAGGGGACCCAGTACTTC.

V gene TRBV2 combines with J gene TRBJ1-2, with TRBD1 as a possible D gene (6 bases). This CDR3 is 14 amino acids long. The V gene's germline CDR1 is SNHLY and CDR2 FYNNEI. The V and J ends lost 5 bases and 4 bases respectively, with 14 bases between them. Here the CDR3 DNA reads TGTGCCAGCAGTCCCCCCAGGGGTGGCTATGGCTACACCTTC. It encodes CASSPPRGGYGYTF. The variable domain in full, with the rest retrieved from reference TRBV2 and TRBJ1-2, is EPEVTQTPSHQVTQMGQEVILRCVPISNHLYFYWYRQILGQKVEFLVSFYNNEISEKSEIFDDQFSVERPDGSNFTLKIRSTKLEDSAMYFCASSPPRGGYGYTFGSGTRLTVV.

The V call is TRBV10-1, the J call TRBJ2-3, with TRBD2 matching 11 bases. This CDR3 contains 15 residues. Trimming cost V 6 bases and J 4 bases; bases outside gene matches: 6. The germline gives CDR1 WNHNN, CDR2 SYGVQD (reference sequence). The chain's CDR3 is CASSPTSGSSDTQYF. CDR3 DNA sequence: TGCGCCAGCAGCCCAACTAGCGGGAGCTCAGATACGCAGTATTTT.

This rearrangement joins TRBV30 to TRBJ2-3; D is ambiguous. V dropped 4 bases and J dropped 0 bases, with 11 bases sitting between them. Per the germline V gene, CDR1 is GTSNPN and CDR2 is SVGIG (reference sequence). The CDR3 totals 14 residues. DNA for the CDR3: TGTGCCTGGAAACGCCTAGAAAGCACAGATACGCAGTATTTT. This codes for CAWKRLESTDTQYF.

This chain uses TRBV19 with TRBJ2-7, with 14 bases identical to TRBD2. This CDR3 is built from 17 residues. After removal of 4 bases from V and 1 base from J, the junction contained 6 bases not matched to a gene. Germline V gene sequence: CDR1 LNHDA, CDR2 SQIVND (reference sequence). CDR3 amino acids: CASSRGLAGVGSYEQYF. The DNA for the CDR3 is TGTGCCAGTAGTAGGGGACTAGCGGGAGTTGGGTCCTACGAGCAGTACTTC.

This clone appeared a single time. The chain uses TRBV2 and TRBJ2-3, with D uncertain. Per the germline V gene, CDR1 is SNHLY and CDR2 is FYNNEI. Trimming removed 3 bases from V and 3 bases from J, with 13 bases in between. CDR3 length: 15 amino acids. The CDR3 spells CASSDGRSLTDTQYF. The CDR3 bases are TGTGCCAGCAGTGACGGCAGGTCCCTTACAGATACGCAGTATTTT.

The chain combines TRBV19 with TRBJ1-5, with D perhaps matching TRBD1 (5 bases). This CDR3 contains 14 residues. The ends were cut back, 3 bases at V and 6 bases at J, with 12 bases in the middle. Germline-derived CDR1 and CDR2 are LNHDA and SQIVND (reference sequence). The CDR3 sequence is CASSMGQVTQPQHF. The CDR3 DNA reads TGTGCCAGTAGTATGGGGCAGGTGACTCAGCCCCAGCATTTT.

The rearrangement joins TRBV18 to TRBJ1-6; TRBD1 might be the D (5 bases). The CDR3 contains 13 residues. Trimming pared 2 bases from V and 9 bases from J, leaving 8 bases between. CDR1 and CDR2 (germline): KGHSH, LQKENI. The CDR3 here is CASSPGQGSPLHF. Written as DNA, the CDR3 is TGTGCCAGCTCACCAGGTCAGGGTTCACCCCTCCACTTT.

The V gene is TRBV23-1, the J gene TRBJ2-2; unclear D gene. TRBV23-1 is an ORF; its function is uncertain. The CDR3 has 16 amino acids. Deletions cut 4 bases from V and 0 bases from J, with 12 bases between. CDR3 sequence: CASSRALRSNTGELFF. In nucleotides, the CDR3 is TGCGCCAGCAGTCGCGCTCTTCGATCGAACACCGGGGAGCTGTTTTTT.

The gene calls are TRBV7-2 and TRBJ2-1, with a tentative D call TRBD2 (5 bases). Looked up from germline, CDR1 is SGHTA and CDR2 is FQGNSA. Trimming stripped 4 bases from V and 9 bases from J, with 10 bases between. The CDR3 runs 12 residues. The chain's CDR3 is CASSYLAGEQFF. The CDR3 nucleotides are TGTGCCAGCAGCTACCTAGCCGGTGAGCAGTTCTTC.

The V call is TRBV6-6, the J call TRBJ1-2; possible D gene TRBD1, 5 bases. The CDR3 length is 14 residues. V gave up 5 bases and J gave up 8 bases, with 18 bases separating them. Germline V gene lookup returns CDR1 MNHNY and CDR2 SVGAGI (reference sequence). The CDR3 loop is CASSKSAGDLGYTF. The CDR3 DNA sequence: TGTGCCAGCAGTAAAAGTGCGGGGGACCTGGGCTACACCTTC.

The chain has TRBV5-1 and TRBJ1-6, with no clear D. Trimming stripped 0 bases from V and 0 bases from J, with 4 bases between. Germline lookup yields CDR1 SGHRS and CDR2 YFSETQ. The CDR3 is 15 amino acids. In DNA, the CDR3 is TGCGCCAGCAGCTTGGAGAGCTCCTATAATTCACCCCTCCACTTT. This encodes CASSLESSYNSPLHF.

The V call is TRBV4-1, the J call TRBJ2-2; possible D gene TRBD2, 5 bases. Trimming cost V 1 base and J 6 bases, with 15 bases left between them. Germline loops: CDR1 MGHRA, CDR2 YSYEKL. The CDR3 runs 16 residues. CDR3 amino acids: CASSQGPPGDAGELFF. The CDR3 bases are TGCGCCAGCAGCCAAGGTCCCCCCGGGGATGCCGGGGAGCTGTTTTTT.

The V gene is TRBV9, the J gene TRBJ2-4; D might be TRBD1 (6 bases). V shed 4 bases and J shed 6 bases, with 11 bases lying between them. Germline CDR1 is SGDLS and CDR2 is YYNGEE. This CDR3 region has 13 residues. The CDR3 DNA sequence: TGTGCCAGCAGCCCCTCAGGGGTAAACATTCAGTACTTC. Residues: CASSPSGVNIQYF.

About this clone: Its ends do not fully match the called genes, so a read error is possible. The rearrangement uses TRBV7-7 and TRBJ1-1; perhaps TRBD1 as D (5 bases). Per germline, CDR1 SSHAT and CDR2 FNYEAQ (reference sequence). This CDR3 is built from 13 residues. CDR3 nucleotide sequence: TGTGCTAGCAGCTTAGACAGGAACACTGAAGCTTTCTTT. Amino acid sequence: CASSLDRNTEAFF.